The clone carrying this T cell receptor (beta chain) was seen once. The CDR3 is 14 residues long. CDR1 and CDR2 (germline): MNHEY, SVGAGI. Deletions cut 7 bases from V and 0 bases from J, with 12 bases between. The data originate from a study of blood T cell repertoires in COVID-19. Data came from immunoSEQ multiplex PCR; TCRdb stores just in-frame clones and leaves some out. Among more than 200,000 clones listed, 75% to 90% were seen once. The receptor comes from a man aged 40-49 years with acute or convalescent COVID-19. This chain connects TRBV6-5 to TRBJ1-1; weak D call: TRBD1 (6 bases). The sequencing input was peripheral blood. CDR3 in amino acids: CASKGVPMNTEAFF. CDR3 in DNA: TGTGCCAGCAAGGGGGTTCCGATGAACACTGAAGCTTTCTTT.